One and the same sample provided the 25 T cell receptor beta chains below, sequenced in a study of T-cell reconstitution after alpha-beta-depleted transplantation in children. The study, taken as a whole, reports: The study reportedly traced alpha-beta T cells about two months after transplant to several hundred expanded graft clones.

These receptors' targets are unknown. During its preparation, the TCRbeta library received unique molecular identifiers. TCRdb recomputed calls from the PCR reads with MiXCR, one row per CDR3 protein. The profile shows roughly 32,000 distinct CDR3 sequences, about 6.8% of them singletons. Specimen: peripheral blood, collected 60 days after TCRalphabeta/CD19-depleted stem cell transplant. These receptors were obtained from a child younger than two who had a stem cell transplant for acute myeloid leukemia, so the T cells may come from the graft donor.

This clonotype was detected ten times or more. The V call is TRBV2, the J call TRBJ2-4; D is unclear. V was trimmed by 0 bases and J by 13 bases, leaving 4 bases between them. CDR3 size: 10 residues. Looked up from germline, CDR1 is SNHLY and CDR2 is FYNNEI. The CDR3 sequence is CASSEAGQYF. The CDR3 DNA is TGTGCCAGCAGTGAAGCAGGCCAGTACTTC.

This clonotype appeared many times. The J gene is TRBJ2-7, the V gene TRBV27, with D unresolved. V was cut by 3 bases and J by 3 bases, with 9 bases left in between. CDR3 length: 13 residues. The germline CDR1 and CDR2 sequences are MNHEY and SMNVEV (reference sequence). The CDR3 loop is CASSLHRNYEQYF. The CDR3 DNA reads as TGTGCCAGCAGTTTGCACAGAAACTACGAGCAGTACTTC.

There are many counts of this clonotype. This chain joins TRBV12-3 or TRBV12-4 and TRBJ2-7; D gene uncertain. Deletions cut 2 bases from V and 6 bases from J, with 11 bases between. The CDR3 is made up of 13 amino acids. The CDR3 nucleotides read TGTGCCAGCAGTTTACGAACCGGCACCGAGCAGTACTTC. It specifies CASSLRTGTEQYF.

Judged by abundance, this clonotype is medium-sized. The gene calls are TRBV28 and TRBJ1-1, with D tentatively TRBD1 (6 bases). V lost 4 bases and J lost 2, with 20 bases in between. CDR1 MDHEN and CDR2 SYDVKM come from the germline V gene. This CDR3 region has 17 residues. DNA of the CDR3: TGTGCCAGCAGTTCCCGGGGGGCCCGGGGTGAAAACACTGAAGCTTTCTTT. Its translation: CASSSRGARGENTEAFF.

This clonotype was recorded at least ten times. CDR3 sequence reads: CASSLATGLEAFF. In DNA form, the CDR3 reads TGCGCCAGCAGCTTGGCGACAGGCCTCGAAGCTTTCTTT. The chain combines TRBV5-1 with TRBJ1-1; TRBD1 might be the D (6 bases). This CDR3 comprises 13 residues. Per the germline V gene, CDR1 is SGHRS and CDR2 is YFSETQ. V shed 0 bases and J shed 8 bases, with 11 bases lying between them.

The table lists this clonotype with many counts. The gene calls are TRBV4-3 and TRBJ2-3; 7 bases map to TRBD1. The CDR3 contains 15 residues. J gave up 5 bases and V 2 bases, and 7 bases lay outside the gene matches. Germline V gene lookup returns CDR1 LGHNA and CDR2 YSLEER. The CDR3, as DNA: TGCGCCAGCAGCCAATCGTGGACAGGAGGAGATACGCAGTATTTT. Residues: CASSQSWTGGDTQYF.

This clonotype was seen repeatedly, ten times or more. The V gene is TRBV12-3 or TRBV12-4, the J gene TRBJ2-2; 9 positions agree with TRBD1. The CDR3 sequence is 15 residues long. J was trimmed by 4 bases and V by 5 bases; bases with no gene match: 5. CDR3 residues: CASSPGQGFTGELFF. In DNA form, the CDR3 reads TGTGCCAGCAGTCCGGGACAGGGCTTCACCGGGGAGCTGTTTTTT.

In its sample, this clonotype was seen many times. The chain is built from TRBV11-2 and TRBJ2-1; D remains unclear. CDR3 length equals 13 residues. V lost 3 bases and J 5 bases, leaving 8 bases between the germline ends. Germline V gives CDR1 SGHAT, CDR2 FQNNGV. The CDR3 here is CASSFNIDNEQFF. CDR3 sequence (DNA): TGTGCCAGCAGCTTTAACATAGACAATGAGCAGTTCTTC.

In regard to this clonotype: A read error may account for a junction end that differs from germline. This chain connects TRBV20-1 to TRBJ1-5; 7 bases fit TRBD1. The CDR3 runs to 16 residues. The germline CDR1 and CDR2 sequences are DFQATT and SNEGSKA (reference sequence). The CDR3 protein is CCARDPKGQLNQPQHF. The CDR3 DNA reads as TGCTGTGCTAGAGACCCCAAGGGACAGCTCAATCAGCCCCAGCATTTT.

This clonotype showed up many times. The J gene is TRBJ2-7, the V gene TRBV20-1; 10 bases line up with TRBD2. The CDR3 sequence is 15 residues long. The V gene's germline CDR1 is DFQATT and CDR2 SNEGSKA (reference sequence). Germline trimming cut 4 bases from V and 5 bases from J; bases unmatched to any gene: 11. CDR3 sequence reads: CSAKRGGLGRDEQYF. For the CDR3, the DNA is TGCAGTGCTAAGCGGGGGGGACTAGGCCGGGACGAGCAGTACTTC.

In its sample, this clonotype was seen many times. This chain connects TRBV9 to TRBJ1-3; 7 nucleotides line up with TRBD1. V was clipped by 0 bases and J by 3 bases; unmatched bases: 6. Germline V gene data show CDR1 as SGDLS and CDR2 as YYNGEE. There are 16 residues in the CDR3. This chain's CDR3 is CASSVEGQGGGNTIYF. The CDR3 DNA reads as TGTGCCAGCAGCGTAGAAGGTCAGGGGGGTGGAAACACCATATATTTT. The complete variable domain, with remaining parts taken from reference TRBV9 and TRBJ1-3, reads DSGVTQTPKHLITATGQRVTLRCSPRSGDLSVYWYQQSLDQGLQFLIQYYNGEERAKGNILERFSAQQFPDLHSELNLSSLELGDSALYFCASSVEGQGGGNTIYFGEGSWLTVV.

This clonotype was detected ten times or more. The chain is built from TRBV7-2 and TRBJ2-5; weak D call: TRBD2 (7 bases). The CDR3 loop spans 15 amino acids. V dropped 1 base and J dropped 5 bases, with 14 bases sitting between them. Germline CDR1 and CDR2: SGHTA and FQGNSA. CDR3 in amino acids: CASSLGGGLQETQYF. As DNA, the CDR3 is TGTGCCAGCAGCTTAGGGGGGGGGCTGCAGGAGACCCAGTACTTC.

In this sample, this clonotype turned up many times. The V and J genes are TRBV28 and TRBJ2-1; the D gene is possibly TRBD1 (5 bases). The CDR3 has 16 residues. Germline V gives CDR1 MDHEN, CDR2 SYDVKM. V lost 5 bases to trimming and J lost 6 bases, with 20 bases between them. The CDR3 DNA is TGTGCCAGCAGTCTCCTCCAGGGTATGAATGTCAATGAGCAGTTCTTC. Translating it yields CASSLLQGMNVNEQFF.

V and J are TRBV11-2 and TRBJ2-1; 12 positions agree with TRBD2. V gave up 1 base and J gave up 5 bases; unmatched junction bases: 0. In germline, CDR1 is SGHAT, CDR2 FQNNGV. The CDR3 is made up of 15 amino acids. The CDR3: CASSLGLAGDNEQFF. In DNA, the CDR3 is TGTGCCAGCAGCTTAGGACTAGCGGGGGACAATGAGCAGTTCTTC.

This clonotype was counted many times. The rearrangement links TRBV28 to TRBJ2-7, with D unclear. CDR1 and CDR2 from the germline V gene are MDHEN and SYDVKM. Trimming took off 3 bases at V and 3 bases at J, with 9 bases between the two ends. The CDR3 covers 13 residues. For the CDR3, the DNA is TGTGCCAGCAGTTTGCGCGCCCGCTACGAGCAGTACTTC. This translates into CASSLRARYEQYF.

This clonotype was recorded at least ten times. The chain recombines TRBV7-9 with TRBJ2-7, with D hard to call. Trimming shortened V by 3 bases and J by 4 bases, and 7 bases separated the two germline ends. This CDR3 is 12 amino acids long. Germline CDR1 SEHNR, CDR2 FQNEAQ (reference sequence). The DNA for the CDR3 is TGTGCCAGCAGCTTGGGCGTATACGAGCAGTACTTC. Translating it yields CASSLGVYEQYF.

This clonotype has ten or more counts. In DNA form, the CDR3 reads TGTGCCAGCAGTCCTAGCGACAATGAGCAGTTCTTC. Protein sequence: CASSPSDNEQFF. The rearrangement links TRBV9 to TRBJ2-1; D is possibly TRBD2 (6 bases). This CDR3 contains 12 residues. V lost 5 bases, J lost 5 bases, and 8 bases lay in between. CDR1 SGDLS and CDR2 YYNGEE come from the germline V gene.

This clonotype occurred many times. Since no conserved phenylalanine or tryptophan closes the CDR3, a read error is the likely cause. The DNA is omitted, as the CDR3 cannot be located on it reliably, and the CDR3 follows TCRdb's listing. This chain connects TRBV20-1 to TRBJ1-4; no check of the table's D call, TRBD1, against the DNA was made. The germline CDR1 and CDR2 sequences are DFQATT and SNEGSKA (reference sequence). The CDR3 sequence runs 8 residues, both termini included. The CDR3 spells CSAGQGAA.

This clonotype came up many times. The chain uses TRBV7-9 and TRBJ1-2; TRBD1 matches 10 bases. V lost 0 bases to trimming and J lost 5 bases; unmatched junction nucleotides: 6. Germline CDR1 reads SEHNR; CDR2 reads FQNEAQ (reference sequence). CDR3 length: 16 amino acids. CDR3 sequence: CASSLARQGANYGYTF. CDR3 DNA sequence: TGTGCCAGCAGCTTAGCCAGACAGGGGGCAAATTATGGCTACACCTTC.

This clonotype has a count of ten or more. The chain recombines TRBV4-3 with TRBJ1-2; 9 bases are shared with TRBD1. The germline V gene has CDR1 LGHNA and CDR2 YSLEER. The V gene end was trimmed by 4 bases and the J gene end by 4 bases; junction bases not matched to a gene: 1. This CDR3 is 13 amino acids long. CDR3 residues: CASSPTGGYGYTF. The CDR3 DNA sequence: TGCGCCAGCAGCCCGACAGGGGGCTATGGCTACACCTTC.

At least ten counts were recorded for this clonotype. The chain joins TRBV2 to TRBJ1-2; D remains unclear. There are 13 residues in the CDR3. Germline-derived CDR1 and CDR2 are SNHLY and FYNNEI. The ends were cut back, 0 bases at V and 11 bases at J, with 13 bases in the middle. The CDR3 spells CASSEARRERYTF. CDR3 coding DNA: TGTGCCAGCAGTGAAGCAAGAAGAGAGAGATACACCTTC. The full variable domain, in which reference TRBV2 and TRBJ1-2 provide the parts outside the CDR3, is EPEVTQTPSHQVTQMGQEVILRCVPISNHLYFYWYRQILGQKVEFLVSFYNNEISEKSEIFDDQFSVERPDGSNFTLKIRSTKLEDSAMYFCASSEARRERYTFGSGTRLTVV.

The rearrangement uses TRBV24-1 and TRBJ2-1; D might be TRBD1 (6 bases). The V end lost 3 bases, the J end lost 4 bases, and 21 bases lay between the germline ends. The CDR3 spans 18 residues. CDR1 and CDR2 (germline): KGHDR, SFDVKD. CDR3 protein: CATSDGGGQPFLYNEQFF. CDR3 sequence (DNA): TGTGCCACCAGTGATGGAGGTGGACAGCCGTTTTTATACAATGAGCAGTTCTTC.

In its sample, this clonotype was seen a few times. The chain joins TRBV6-1 to TRBJ1-5; D is possibly TRBD1 (5 bases). CDR3 length: 14 residues. Trimming took off 5 bases at V and 4 bases at J, with 12 bases between the two ends. Germline loops: CDR1 MNHNS, CDR2 SASEGT. The CDR3 spells CASSLGGKNQPQHF. As DNA, the CDR3 is TGTGCCAGCAGTCTGGGGGGGAAAAATCAGCCCCAGCATTTT.

At least ten counts were recorded for this clonotype. The gene calls are TRBV7-2 and TRBJ2-1, with a weak D call TRBD1 (5 bases). Germline assignment: CDR1 SGHTA and CDR2 FQGNSA. V was shortened by 4 bases and J by 4 bases, with 17 bases between the two germline ends. This CDR3 is 16 amino acids long. The CDR3 nucleotides read TGTGCCAGCAGCTCACGCCCCACAGGAGAATACAATGAGCAGTTCTTC. Its translation: CASSSRPTGEYNEQFF.

This clonotype showed up just a few times. The J gene is TRBJ1-1, the V gene TRBV29-1, with a possible D match to TRBD1 (6 bases). This CDR3 has 13 amino acids. Germline CDR1 is SQVTM and CDR2 is ANQGSEA. V shed 0 bases and J shed 4 bases, with 9 bases lying between them. Written as DNA, the CDR3 is TGCAGCGTTGAAGACGGGGGCGGCACTGAAGCTTTCTTT. This gives the protein CSVEDGGGTEAFF.